The 29 T cell receptor beta chains below all came from one sample that was sequenced in a study of CD8 T cells in Susac syndrome. An amount of RNA that ranged from roughly 0.45 to 1 ug was reverse transcribed with random hexamers. TCRdb redid the calling of the immunoSEQ multiplex PCR reads with MiXCR, one entry per CDR3 protein. The sample lists about 130,000 distinct CDR3 sequences, over 85% seen once, with approximately 0.29% in the top ten. Sequenced material: CD8+ T cells from PBMCs. Every receptor here comes from a human donor with multiple sclerosis.

CDR3 region: CASSLGLGSGTEAFF. The DNA of the CDR3 is TGTGCCAGCAGCTTAGGCCTGGGGAGTGGCACTGAAGCTTTCTTT. The J gene is TRBJ1-1, the V gene TRBV13; D call uncertain. CDR1 PRHDT and CDR2 FYEKMQ come from the germline V gene (reference sequence). V was shortened by 0 bases and J by 4 bases, with 12 bases between the two germline ends. CDR3 length: 15 residues.

V usage is TRBV4-2 and J usage is TRBJ2-7; 8 bases agree with TRBD2. The germline V gene has CDR1 LGHNA and CDR2 YNFKEQ. V was pared by 2 bases and J by 0 bases, with 3 bases of the junction left unmatched. The CDR3 contains 15 residues. This chain's CDR3 is CASSQFSGISYEQYV. The CDR3 DNA reads TGTGCCAGCAGCCAATTTAGCGGGATCTCCTACGAGCAGTACGTC.

The CDR3 region has the DNA TGTGCCAGCAGCTTCAGGCCTCGCAATCAGCCCCAGCATTTT. Its translation: CASSFRPRNQPQHF. The chain links TRBV5-6 to TRBJ1-5; D ambiguous. Germline CDR1 reads SGHDT; CDR2 reads YYEEEE. The CDR3 covers 14 residues. V lost 2 bases and J 2 bases, leaving 8 bases between the germline ends. The full variable domain, in which reference TRBV5-6 and TRBJ1-5 provide the parts outside the CDR3, is DAGVTQSPTHLIKTRGQQVTLRCSPKSGHDTVSWYQQALGQGPQFIFQYYEEEERQRGNFPDRFSGHQFPNYSSELNVNALLLGDSALYLCASSFRPRNQPQHFGDGTRLSIL.

V and J are TRBV6-5 and TRBJ2-7, with 8 bases aligning to TRBD2. Looked up from germline, CDR1 is MNHEY and CDR2 is SVGAGI. This CDR3 spans 14 amino acids. The V gene end was trimmed by 2 bases and the J gene end by 3 bases; junction bases not matched to a gene: 3. The CDR3 coding sequence is TGTGCCAGCAGTTACGGAGCGGGAGACTACGAGCAGTACGTC. It codes for CASSYGAGDYEQYV.

This clonotype was seen just once. This sequence joins TRBV15 and TRBJ2-1, with a weak D call TRBD2 (5 bases). Trimming cost V 0 bases and J 5 bases, with 11 bases left between them. The CDR3 consists of 15 residues. Germline loops: CDR1 LNHNV, CDR2 YYDKDF (reference sequence). CDR3 sequence: CATSRDTRRDNEQFF. The CDR3 bases are TGTGCCACCAGCAGAGATACCAGGCGGGACAATGAGCAGTTCTTC.

V gene TRBV2 combines with J gene TRBJ1-5; D is unresolved. CDR3 size: 14 residues. Between the trimmed V and J ends, which lost 2 bases and 9 bases, there was a span of 14 bases. CDR1 is SNHLY, CDR2 FYNNEI, per germline. The CDR3 loop is CASSESPGFGPQHF. The CDR3 nucleotides read TGTGCCAGCAGTGAATCGCCCGGGTTTGGGCCCCAGCATTTT.

This chain connects TRBV27 to TRBJ2-1; D not resolved. Trimming shortened V by 5 bases and J by 10 bases, and 18 bases separated the two germline ends. The CDR3 covers 14 residues. Germline V gene lookup returns CDR1 MNHEY and CDR2 SMNVEV (reference sequence). The CDR3: CASSPSDPVVEQFF. The DNA for the CDR3 is TGTGCCAGCAGTCCATCGGACCCTGTTGTGGAGCAGTTCTTC.

The chain combines TRBV2 with TRBJ2-1; 8 bases are a match to TRBD2. Unmatched junction bases numbered 11, after V lost 7 bases and J lost 9 bases. The CDR3 extends over 14 amino acids. Germline CDR1 and CDR2: SNHLY and FYNNEI. The chain's CDR3 is CASNLAGSAPEQFF. The CDR3 DNA is TGTGCCAGCAATTTAGCGGGAAGTGCCCCTGAGCAGTTCTTC.

The chain employs TRBV7-6 and TRBJ1-2; D unresolved. CDR1 is SGHVS, CDR2 FNYEAQ, per germline. Deletions cut 1 base from V and 5 bases from J, with 17 bases between. The CDR3 runs 16 residues. CDR3 in DNA: TGTGCCAGCAGCTTAGGCGAGGGCAGAGACCCGTATGGCTACACCTTC. Its translation: CASSLGEGRDPYGYTF.

The chain is built from TRBV5-1 and TRBJ2-7; D remains unclear. Germline V CDR1 and CDR2: SGHRS, YFSETQ. The CDR3 extends over 12 amino acids. Trimming cost V 3 bases and J 3 bases, with 7 bases left between them. CDR3 bases: TGCGCCAGCAGCTCAGACCACTACGAGCAGTACTTC. It codes for CASSSDHYEQYF.

V usage is TRBV2 and J usage is TRBJ2-1; the match to TRBD2 covers 9 bases. V dropped 4 bases and J dropped 9; count of bases not matched to a gene: 13. The length of the CDR3 is 16 residues. The germline V gene has CDR1 SNHLY and CDR2 FYNNEI. The CDR3 DNA sequence: TGTGCCAGCAGTGTCTCCTTTGCGGGAGGGCTTGGTGAGCAGTTCTTC. Encoded protein: CASSVSFAGGLGEQFF.

This clonotype was observed once. J is TRBJ2-7 and V is TRBV10-3; maybe TRBD2 (6 bases). Germline CDR1 is ENHRY and CDR2 is SYGVKD. The CDR3 has 15 residues. Trimming cost V 2 bases and J 0 bases, with 11 bases left between them. In DNA form, the CDR3 reads TGTGCCATCAGTGAGGGGGCTAGCGTCTCCTACGAGCAGTACTTC. As protein: CAISEGASVSYEQYF.

This clonotype was detected only a few times. The chain uses TRBV7-9 and TRBJ2-7, with 7 bases identical to TRBD2. Looked up from germline, CDR1 is SEHNR and CDR2 is FQNEAQ (reference sequence). V shed 1 base, J shed 2 bases, and the junction held 5 bases outside the gene matches. The CDR3 is made up of 15 amino acids. The CDR3 loop is CASSLGRERTYEQYV. The CDR3 bases are TGTGCCAGCAGCTTAGGGCGGGAGCGCACCTACGAGCAGTACGTC.

The chain is built from TRBV12-3 or TRBV12-4 and TRBJ1-5; D call uncertain. The ends were cut back, 1 base at V and 3 bases at J, with 7 bases in the middle. The CDR3 is 14 amino acids. The CDR3 region has the DNA TGTGCCAGCAGTTTAGACGAGATCAATCAGCCCCAGCATTTT. Amino acid sequence: CASSLDEINQPQHF.

The genes are TRBV5-5 and TRBJ1-5; 7 bases are a match to TRBD1. Germline V gene data show CDR1 as SGHKS and CDR2 as YYEKEE (reference sequence). V gave up 0 bases and J gave up 4 bases; unmatched junction bases: 4. The CDR3 sequence is 15 residues long. The CDR3 sequence is CASSLEGQSNQPQHF. The CDR3 DNA reads as TGTGCCAGCAGCTTGGAGGGACAGAGTAATCAGCCCCAGCATTTT.

V is TRBV19 and J is TRBJ1-1; TRBD1 agrees at 7 bases. Unmatched junction bases numbered 5, after V lost 6 bases and J lost 4 bases. The CDR3 consists of 13 residues. Germline V gives CDR1 LNHDA, CDR2 SQIVND (reference sequence). This CDR3 reads CASRIQGSTEAFF. The DNA of the CDR3 is TGTGCCAGTAGAATACAGGGGAGCACTGAAGCTTTCTTT.

The rearrangement joins TRBV19 to TRBJ2-7, with a possible D match to TRBD1 (5 bases). V gave up 3 bases and J gave up 0 bases, with 12 bases separating them. From germline, CDR1 is LNHDA and CDR2 SQIVND (reference sequence). The CDR3 extends over 15 amino acids. In nucleotides, the CDR3 is TGTGCCAGTAGTATCGGGCAGGGAACCTCCTACGAGCAGTACGTC. It codes for CASSIGQGTSYEQYV.

V gene TRBV28 combines with J gene TRBJ2-3, with D unresolved. The V gene's germline CDR1 is MDHEN and CDR2 SYDVKM. CDR3 length equals 16 residues. Trimming took off 3 bases at V and 2 bases at J, with 15 bases between the two ends. The CDR3 region has the DNA TGTGCCAGCAGTTTGCTCTTCGGACCCGACACAGATACGCAGTATTTT. Encoded protein: CASSLLFGPDTDTQYF.

The J gene is TRBJ1-1, the V gene TRBV13; 9 bases align to TRBD1. Germline V gene data show CDR1 as PRHDT and CDR2 as FYEKMQ (reference sequence). V trimming: 3 bases; J trimming: 7 bases; junction bases outside the gene matches: 9. The CDR3 consists of 15 residues. DNA for the CDR3: TGTGCCAGCAGCTTTGGGACAGGGAAAGCGAGTGAAGCTTTCTTT. Translated: CASSFGTGKASEAFF.

J is TRBJ1-2 and V is TRBV3-1; D unresolved. Trimming shortened V by 4 bases and J by 0 bases, and 15 bases separated the two germline ends. The CDR3 consists of 16 residues. Germline V gene lookup returns CDR1 LGHDT and CDR2 YNNKEL (reference sequence). Here the CDR3 reads CASSPFETDANYGYTF. The CDR3, as DNA: TGTGCCAGCAGCCCTTTTGAAACGGACGCTAACTATGGCTACACCTTC. The complete variable domain, with remaining parts taken from reference TRBV3-1 and TRBJ1-2, reads DTAVSQTPKYLVTQMGNDKSIKCEQNLGHDTMYWYKQDSKKFLKIMFSYNNKELIINETVPNRFSPKSPDKAHLNLHINSLELGDSAVYFCASSPFETDANYGYTFGSGTRLTVV.

CDR3 sequence reads: CSADTVEGLNTGELFF. CDR3 bases: TGCAGTGCTGATACCGTTGAGGGCTTGAACACCGGGGAGCTGTTTTTT. The chain is built from TRBV20-1 and TRBJ2-2; TRBD2 is a possible D gene (5 bases). V dropped 5 bases and J dropped 1 base, with 17 bases sitting between them. The CDR3 length is 16 residues. In germline, CDR1 is DFQATT, CDR2 SNEGSKA (reference sequence).

This sequence joins TRBV5-1 and TRBJ2-2; D is undetermined. V dropped 4 bases and J dropped 9 bases, with 10 bases sitting between them. Germline V gene sequence: CDR1 SGHRS, CDR2 YFSETQ. CDR3 length: 12 amino acids. The CDR3 region is CASSLPPRELFF. The DNA for the CDR3 is TGCGCCAGCAGCCTACCGCCGAGGGAGCTGTTTTTT.

The chain employs TRBV24-1 and TRBJ2-2; D gene unclear. With 7 bases removed from V and 1 base from J, the gap between germline ends came to 6 bases. Germline CDR1 KGHDR, CDR2 SFDVKD. This CDR3 spans 13 amino acids. The CDR3 DNA follows: TGTGCCACCAGCCAGCTGAACACCGGGGAGCTGTTTTTT. It is translated as CATSQLNTGELFF.

The rearrangement links TRBV6-6 to TRBJ2-1; D not certain. CDR1 is MNHNY, CDR2 SVGAGI, per germline (reference sequence). The CDR3 contains 13 residues. The V end was cut by 5 bases, the J end by 5 bases, with 10 bases between. Here the CDR3 reads CASSTGPNNEQFF. The CDR3 region has the DNA TGTGCCAGCAGTACCGGGCCCAACAATGAGCAGTTCTTC.

The rearrangement uses TRBV13 and TRBJ1-1; D unresolved. V dropped 4 bases and J dropped 2 bases, with 14 bases sitting between them. Germline-derived CDR1 and CDR2 are PRHDT and FYEKMQ (reference sequence). This CDR3 has 15 residues. CDR3 amino acids: CASSSLSDTNTEAFF. In DNA form, the CDR3 reads TGTGCCAGCAGCTCGTTGAGCGACACCAACACTGAAGCTTTCTTT.

The J gene is TRBJ2-1, the V gene TRBV15; perhaps TRBD1 as D (6 bases). The length of the CDR3 is 14 residues. Trimming took 6 bases from V and 7 from J, leaving 16 bases between them. Germline CDR1 is LNHNV and CDR2 is YYDKDF (reference sequence). The CDR3 DNA reads TGTGCCACCAGGGGTGGGGGCGATTTTAATGAGCAGTTCTTC. Protein product: CATRGGGDFNEQFF.

The chain has TRBV7-2 and TRBJ2-5, with D perhaps given as TRBD1 or TRBD2 (5 bases each). Trimming took off 4 bases at V and 7 bases at J, with 19 bases between the two ends. The CDR3 loop spans 15 amino acids. Germline V CDR1 and CDR2: SGHTA, FQGNSA. DNA of the CDR3: TGTGCCAGCAGCTCACCCGTGGGGGAGCGAGGGACCCAGTACTTC. This encodes CASSSPVGERGTQYF. Full variable domain (missing parts from reference TRBV7-2 and TRBJ2-5): GAGVSQSPSNKVTEKGKDVELRCDPISGHTALYWYRQSLGQGLEFLIYFQGNSAPDKSGLPSDRFSAERTGGSVSTLTIQRTQQEDSAVYLCASSSPVGERGTQYFGPGTRLLVL.

The chain joins TRBV20-1 to TRBJ2-7, with TRBD2 identical over 8 bases. V lost 5 bases, J lost 0 bases, and 6 bases stayed unmatched. This CDR3 has 14 residues. Germline CDR1 reads DFQATT; CDR2 reads SNEGSKA (reference sequence). In DNA, the CDR3 is TGCAGTGCTTACATAGCGGGGAACTCCTACGAGCAGTACTTC. Protein sequence: CSAYIAGNSYEQYF.

V gene TRBV24-1 combines with J gene TRBJ2-5; TRBD1 aligns across 9 bases. The length of the CDR3 is 19 residues. The V gene's germline CDR1 is KGHDR and CDR2 SFDVKD. After removal of 4 bases from V and 2 bases from J, the junction contained 16 bases not matched to a gene. In nucleotides, the CDR3 is TGTGCCACCAGTGACACCGGGACAGGGATCTCCGGGGGTCAAGAGACCCAGTACTTC. Protein sequence: CATSDTGTGISGGQETQYF.